A single sample gave rise to the 32 T cell receptor beta chains below, sequenced in a study of Graves' ophthalmopathy and Graves' hyperthyroidism. For repertoire sequencing, the TCR beta CDR3 regions were amplified from RNA transcripts. HTBI primers were employed in first-round RT-PCR, then a second-round multiplex PCR followed. MiXCR, applied by TCRdb to the multiplex PCR reads, yields one record per CDR3 protein. The data contain 650,000 to 900,000 distinct CDR3 sequences, 40% of them singletons. The sample was peripheral blood. These receptors were collected from an adult man with Graves' ophthalmopathy.

V usage is TRBV5-1 and J usage is TRBJ1-1; 7 positions match TRBD1. Per germline, CDR1 SGHRS and CDR2 YFSETQ. The CDR3 consists of 16 residues. The V and J ends lost 0 bases and 1 base, in that order; junction bases with no gene match: 6. For the CDR3, the DNA is TGCGCCAGCAGCTTGGGAGGGGGCAAGGGGAACACTGAAGCTTTCTTT. It codes for CASSLGGGKGNTEAFF.

This clonotype was observed a few times. V usage is TRBV20-1 and J usage is TRBJ1-5; D is uncertain. With 3 bases removed from V and 1 base from J, the gap between germline ends came to 16 bases. CDR1 and CDR2 from the germline V gene are DFQATT and SNEGSKA (reference sequence). The CDR3 consists of 16 residues. The CDR3 reads CSARAPGRRSNQPQHF. In DNA form, the CDR3 reads TGCAGTGCTAGGGCCCCGGGAAGGAGGAGCAATCAGCCCCAGCATTTT.

The gene calls are TRBV4-1 and TRBJ2-7; weak D call: TRBD2 (6 bases). This CDR3 is 13 amino acids long. Trimming took 4 bases from V and 6 from J, leaving 13 bases between them. Germline CDR1 reads MGHRA; CDR2 reads YSYEKL. The CDR3 region is CASSRGLRIEQYF. CDR3 in DNA: TGCGCCAGCAGCCGCGGACTAAGAATCGAGCAGTACTTC.

This clonotype was detected only a few times. Given a much more abundant clone one base away, this may be a read error. The V and J genes are TRBV7-9 and TRBJ1-6; 11 bases line up with TRBD1. CDR1 SEHNR and CDR2 FQNEAQ come from the germline V gene (reference sequence). CDR3 length: 15 residues. The V segment lost 5 bases and the J segment 9 bases; nucleotides outside the gene matches: 6. The CDR3, as DNA: TGTGCCAGCAGCCCCACCGGGACAGGGGGTTCACCCCTCCACTTT. Protein sequence: CASSPTGTGGSPLHF. The variable domain in full, with the rest retrieved from reference TRBV7-9 and TRBJ1-6, is DTGVSQNPRHKITKRGQNVTFRCDPISEHNRLYWYRQTLGQGPEFLTYFQNEAQLEKSRLLSDRFSAERPKGSFSTLEIQRTEQGDSAMYLCASSPTGTGGSPLHFGNGTRLTVT.

Of note for this clonotype: Germline is not matched at one junction end, which may reflect a read error. CDR3 DNA: TGTGCCAGCAGTGAAACTGGTCGTGGTTCACCCCCCCACTTT. Its translation: CASSETGRGSPPHF. The rearrangement joins TRBV2 to TRBJ1-6; D is unresolved. Per the germline V gene, CDR1 is SNHLY and CDR2 is FYNNEI. CDR3 length: 14 residues.

This clonotype was counted between two and nine times. V gene TRBV7-3 combines with J gene TRBJ1-1, with a tentative D call TRBD1 (5 bases). The CDR3 extends over 15 amino acids. Germline CDR1 and CDR2: SGHTA and FQGTGA. V was shortened by 5 bases and J by 4 bases, with 17 bases between the two germline ends. CDR3 sequence reads: CASSLTWRQGTEAFF. The CDR3 nucleotides read TGTGCCAGCAGCCTTACGTGGCGTCAGGGCACTGAAGCTTTCTTT.

This clonotype was observed a handful of times. The chain is built from TRBV15 and TRBJ1-2; possibly TRBD1 for D (6 bases). The V end lost 3 bases, the J end lost 6 bases, and 14 bases lay between the germline ends. The CDR3 totals 14 residues. The V gene's germline CDR1 is LNHNV and CDR2 YYDKDF (reference sequence). This CDR3 is CATSSVVQGHGYTF. CDR3 DNA: TGTGCCACCAGCAGCGTAGTACAGGGCCATGGCTACACCTTC.

V gene TRBV10-2 combines with J gene TRBJ2-5, with TRBD2 as a possible D gene (6 bases). The CDR3 spans 13 residues. V lost 4 bases, J lost 4 bases, and 10 bases lay in between. The germline V gene encodes CDR1 WSHSY and CDR2 SAAADI. The CDR3 here is CASSVTSGETQYF. CDR3 sequence (DNA): TGCGCCAGCAGTGTGACTAGTGGAGAGACCCAGTACTTC.

The chain links TRBV2 to TRBJ2-5; D call uncertain. V was clipped by 4 bases and J by 11 bases, with 5 bases between them. The CDR3 length is 9 residues. From germline, CDR1 is SNHLY and CDR2 FYNNEI. DNA for the CDR3: TGTGCCAGCAGTGCGACTCAGTACTTC. Amino acids: CASSATQYF. The full variable domain, in which reference TRBV2 and TRBJ2-5 provide the parts outside the CDR3, is EPEVTQTPSHQVTQMGQEVILRCVPISNHLYFYWYRQILGQKVEFLVSFYNNEISEKSEIFDDQFSVERPDGSNFTLKIRSTKLEDSAMYFCASSATQYFGPGTRLLVL.

This clonotype was seen ten or more times. This chain uses TRBV29-1 with TRBJ1-1; 8 bases are shared with TRBD1. The J segment lost 5 bases and the V segment lost 3 bases, leaving 11 bases of the junction unmatched. Looked up from germline, CDR1 is SQVTM and CDR2 is ANQGSEA. The CDR3 spans 15 residues. CDR3 nucleotide sequence: TGCAGCGTTGATTCCGGAGTAACAGGGGGGACTGAAGCTTTCTTT. Encoded protein: CSVDSGVTGGTEAFF.

The chain links TRBV29-1 to TRBJ1-3; possible D gene TRBD1, 5 bases. V gave up 2 bases and J gave up 0 bases, with 17 bases separating them. In germline, CDR1 is SQVTM, CDR2 ANQGSEA. CDR3 length: 17 amino acids. This chain's CDR3 is CSVEIERSGTSGNTIYF. In DNA form, the CDR3 reads TGCAGCGTTGAAATAGAACGGTCGGGGACCTCTGGAAACACCATATATTTT.

V and J are TRBV7-2 and TRBJ1-1, with a tentative D call TRBD1 (5 bases). Trimming shortened V by 3 bases and J by 1 base, and 9 bases separated the two germline ends. CDR3 length: 14 amino acids. Germline assignment: CDR1 SGHTA and CDR2 FQGNSA. CDR3 coding DNA: TGTGCCAGCAGCTTCAAGGGGTCGAACACTGAAGCTTTCTTT. Protein product: CASSFKGSNTEAFF.

This clonotype was seen ten or more times. The chain links TRBV20-1 to TRBJ1-2, with 10 bases identical to TRBD1. This CDR3 contains 12 residues. In germline, CDR1 is DFQATT, CDR2 SNEGSKA (reference sequence). V shed 5 bases and J 4 bases; nucleotides not matched to a gene: 1. CDR3 nucleotide sequence: TGCAGTGCTGGGACAGGGGTCTATGGCTACACCTTC. Its translation is CSAGTGVYGYTF.

V usage is TRBV25-1 and J usage is TRBJ1-2, with D maybe TRBD1 (5 bases). The CDR3 runs 13 residues. Germline-derived CDR1 and CDR2 are MGHDK and SYGVNS. The V and J ends lost 2 bases and 7 bases respectively, with 11 bases between them. The CDR3 sequence: CASSEQGGLGYTF. CDR3 coding DNA: TGTGCCAGCAGTGAACAGGGAGGTCTTGGCTACACCTTC.

This clonotype was counted between two and nine times. This chain joins TRBV6-6 and TRBJ1-6; unclear D gene. Germline loops: CDR1 MNHNY, CDR2 SVGAGI (reference sequence). The CDR3 contains 15 residues. V lost 0 bases to trimming and J lost 9 bases, with 12 bases between them. CDR3 amino acids: CASSYSGGSGSPLHF. The DNA for the CDR3 is TGTGCCAGCAGTTACTCAGGAGGATCGGGTTCACCCCTCCACTTT.

CDR3 in amino acids: CASSQDPGGPTGELFF. Here the CDR3 DNA reads TGTGCCAGCAGCCAAGATCCGGGAGGGCCCACCGGGGAGCTGTTTTTT. The chain recombines TRBV25-1 with TRBJ2-2; 8 bases map to TRBD2. This CDR3 is built from 16 residues. In germline, CDR1 is MGHDK, CDR2 SYGVNS. J lost 4 bases, V lost 6 bases, and 10 bases had no gene match.

V and J are TRBV7-3 and TRBJ1-1; D ambiguous. Trimming took 2 bases from V and 3 from J, leaving 7 bases between them. Germline V lookup: CDR1 SGHTA, CDR2 FQGTGA. This CDR3 has 13 residues. This CDR3 reads CASSLQPDTEAFF. Written as DNA, the CDR3 is TGTGCCAGCAGCTTACAGCCCGACACTGAAGCTTTCTTT.

The chain uses TRBV4-1 and TRBJ2-7; no firm D call. Germline V gives CDR1 MGHRA, CDR2 YSYEKL. Trimming stripped 1 base from V and 10 bases from J, with 11 bases between. The CDR3 loop spans 12 amino acids. Written as DNA, the CDR3 is TGCGCCAGCAGCCAAGGTCGAGACACACAGTACTTC. It codes for CASSQGRDTQYF.

Details on this clonotype: An end of the junction differs from the germline gene, which may be a read error. The CDR3 DNA is TGTGCCAGCAGTGAAACTAGCGACCGCTACGAGCAGTACTTC. Translating gives CASSETSDRYEQYF. The chain recombines TRBV10-3 with TRBJ2-7, with 7 positions matching TRBD2. Germline CDR1 is ENHRY and CDR2 is SYGVKD. The CDR3 runs 14 residues.

The chain uses TRBV6-6 and TRBJ2-7, with D perhaps TRBD2 (5 bases). The CDR3 length is 13 residues. Germline values: CDR1 MNHNY, CDR2 SVGAGI (reference sequence). Trimming cost V 2 bases and J 2 bases, with 7 bases left between them. The DNA for the CDR3 is TGTGCCAGCAGTTACCGGGGAGCCTACGAGCAGTACTTC. The encoded protein is CASSYRGAYEQYF.

This clonotype was observed a few times. The chain links TRBV20-1 to TRBJ1-2; D possibly corresponds to TRBD1 (5 bases). Germline-derived CDR1 and CDR2 are DFQATT and SNEGSKA (reference sequence). V gave up 6 bases and J gave up 3 bases, with 11 bases separating them. The CDR3 is made up of 12 amino acids. CDR3 in amino acids: CSALDKYYGYTF. Here the CDR3 DNA reads TGCAGTGCACTGGACAAATACTATGGCTACACCTTC.

In its sample, this clonotype was seen many times. The conserved closing phenylalanine or tryptophan is absent in this CDR3, likely reflecting a read error. The V and J genes are TRBV2 and TRBJ1-1; 9 bases agree with TRBD1. This CDR3 contains 14 residues. CDR1 and CDR2 from the germline V gene are SNHLY and FYNNEI. Losses at the gene ends were 4 bases for V and 6 bases for J; bases not matched to a gene: 6. The CDR3 spells CASSGTGVWSEAFC. In DNA form, the CDR3 reads TGTGCCAGCAGTGGGACAGGGGTTTGGTCTGAAGCTTTCTGT.

This clonotype came up many times. V is TRBV20-1 and J is TRBJ1-5; 9 bases fit TRBD1. This CDR3 has 14 residues. Losses at the gene ends were 3 bases for V and 4 bases for J; bases not matched to a gene: 4. The germline gives CDR1 DFQATT, CDR2 SNEGSKA (reference sequence). CDR3 nucleotides: TGCAGTGCTAGCTTGGGACAGGGTAATCAGCCCCAGCATTTT. It specifies CSASLGQGNQPQHF.

This clonotype has ten or more counts. The V gene is TRBV29-1, the J gene TRBJ1-1; D might be TRBD1 (6 bases). Germline V gene data show CDR1 as SQVTM and CDR2 as ANQGSEA. The CDR3 consists of 11 residues. Trimming shortened V by 7 bases and J by 3 bases, and 9 bases separated the two germline ends. The CDR3 protein is CSGGGYTEAFF. The CDR3 DNA reads as TGCAGCGGAGGGGGGTACACTGAAGCTTTCTTT.

This clonotype was found a few times. V and J are TRBV7-9 and TRBJ2-7; the D gene is possibly TRBD2 (6 bases). The CDR3 sequence is 16 residues long. V lost 2 bases, J lost 2 bases, and 16 bases lay in between. CDR1 and CDR2 (germline): SEHNR, FQNEAQ (reference sequence). Here the CDR3 reads CASSLIAGRGTYEQYF. DNA of the CDR3: TGTGCCAGCAGCTTAATAGCCGGGAGAGGGACCTACGAGCAGTACTTC.

This clonotype came up many times. The V gene is TRBV10-1, the J gene TRBJ2-7; D remains ambiguous. The CDR3 runs 12 residues. Per the germline V gene, CDR1 is WNHNN and CDR2 is SYGVQD (reference sequence). Trimming stripped 3 bases from V and 4 bases from J, with 7 bases between. The CDR3 bases are TGCGCCAGCAGTGAAGGACCGTACGAGCAGTACTTC. This encodes CASSEGPYEQYF.

Only a few counts were recorded for this clonotype. The chain is built from TRBV5-1 and TRBJ1-1; possible D gene TRBD1, 6 bases. V dropped 7 bases and J dropped 6 bases, with 7 bases sitting between them. The germline V gene encodes CDR1 SGHRS and CDR2 YFSETQ. There are 10 residues in the CDR3. The CDR3 is CASAGAEAFF. Written as DNA, the CDR3 is TGCGCCAGCGCAGGGGCTGAAGCTTTCTTT.

Points on this clonotype: The junction departs from the called germline gene at one end, perhaps through a read error. The V call is TRBV6-5, the J call TRBJ1-4; D is possibly TRBD1 (5 bases). This CDR3 is 14 amino acids long. CDR1 and CDR2 (germline): MNHEY, SVGAGI. The CDR3 nucleotides are TGTGCCATCAGTGCTCTTCGGACCGGGACCAAACTGTTTTTT. Residues: CAISALRTGTKLFF.

In this sample, this clonotype turned up once. Mismatch with germline at one junction end may stem from a read error. The chain recombines TRBV5-1 with TRBJ1-6; maybe TRBD1 (6 bases). CDR1 is SGHRS and CDR2 is YFSETQ in the germline V gene. The CDR3 consists of 18 residues. CDR3 loop: CASSEEGVWQWDNSPLHF. CDR3 sequence (DNA): TGTGCCAGCAGCGAGGAGGGGGTTTGGCAGTGGGATAATTCACCCCTCCACTTT.

This clonotype was observed a single time. The chain uses TRBV20-1 and TRBJ1-1; 7 bases align to TRBD1. CDR1 and CDR2 (germline): DFQATT, SNEGSKA (reference sequence). The CDR3 is made up of 14 amino acids. Trimming at V came to 3 bases and at J to 6 bases, leaving 10 bases not matched to a gene. The CDR3 DNA sequence: TGCAGTGCTAGTACCCGTAGGGGGCGAGCTGAAGCTTTCTTT. It encodes CSASTRRGRAEAFF.

Comment on this clonotype: An end of the junction does not agree with germline; a read error may underlie this. This rearrangement joins TRBV24-1 to TRBJ1-5; no definite D call. CDR1 and CDR2 from the germline V gene are KGHDR and SFDVKD. The CDR3 has 11 amino acids. CDR3 DNA sequence: TGTGCCAGCAGTTTAGGGCAGCCCCGGCATTTT. Encoded protein: CASSLGQPRHF.

This clonotype appeared a few times. The V gene is TRBV5-6, the J gene TRBJ1-2; 8 bases match TRBD1. Germline CDR1 SGHDT, CDR2 YYEEEE. V was pared by 4 bases and J by 6 bases, with 5 bases of the junction left unmatched. This CDR3 has 13 residues. CDR3 amino acids: CASSQGARNGYTF. CDR3 bases: TGTGCCAGCAGCCAGGGGGCGCGGAATGGCTACACCTTC.